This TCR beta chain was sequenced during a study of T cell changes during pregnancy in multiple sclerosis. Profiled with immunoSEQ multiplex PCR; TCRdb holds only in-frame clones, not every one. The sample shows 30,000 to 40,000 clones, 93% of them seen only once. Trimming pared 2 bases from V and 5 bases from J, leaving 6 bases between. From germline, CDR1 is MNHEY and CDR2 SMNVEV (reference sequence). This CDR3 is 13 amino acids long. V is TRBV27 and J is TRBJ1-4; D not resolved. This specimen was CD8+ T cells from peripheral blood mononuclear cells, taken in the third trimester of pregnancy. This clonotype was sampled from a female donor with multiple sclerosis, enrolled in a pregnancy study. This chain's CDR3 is CASSLGENEKLFF. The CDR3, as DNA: TGTGCCAGCAGTTTAGGAGAAAATGAAAAACTGTTTTTT.